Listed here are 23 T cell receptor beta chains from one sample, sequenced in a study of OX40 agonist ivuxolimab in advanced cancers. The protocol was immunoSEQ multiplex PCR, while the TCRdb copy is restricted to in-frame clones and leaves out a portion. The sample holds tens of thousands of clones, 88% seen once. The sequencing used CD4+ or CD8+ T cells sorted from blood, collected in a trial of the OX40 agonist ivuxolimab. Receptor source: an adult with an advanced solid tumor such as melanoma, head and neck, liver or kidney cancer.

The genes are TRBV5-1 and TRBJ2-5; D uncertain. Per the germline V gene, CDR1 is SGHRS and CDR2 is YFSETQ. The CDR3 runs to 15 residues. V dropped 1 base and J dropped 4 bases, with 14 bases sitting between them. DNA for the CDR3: TGCGCCAGCAGCTTGTCCCCCACCGGACCAGAGACCCAGTACTTC. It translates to CASSLSPTGPETQYF.

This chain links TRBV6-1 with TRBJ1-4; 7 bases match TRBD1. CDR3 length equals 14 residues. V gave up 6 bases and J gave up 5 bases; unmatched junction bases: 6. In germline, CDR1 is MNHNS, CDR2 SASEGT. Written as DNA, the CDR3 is TGTGCCAGCAGGGCCGGGACAGAAAATGAAAAACTGTTTTTT. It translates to CASRAGTENEKLFF.

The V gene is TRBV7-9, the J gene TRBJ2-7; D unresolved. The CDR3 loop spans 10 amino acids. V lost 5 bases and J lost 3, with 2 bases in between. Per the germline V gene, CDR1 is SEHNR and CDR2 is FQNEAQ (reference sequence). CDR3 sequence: CASSDYEQYF. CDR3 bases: TGTGCCAGCAGCGACTACGAGCAGTACTTC.

The CDR3 DNA follows: TGCGCCAGCAGCCCAGACAACTATGGCTACACCTTC. It codes for CASSPDNYGYTF. The J gene is TRBJ1-2, the V gene TRBV5-1; D is ambiguous. Trimming cost V 4 bases and J 2 bases, with 6 bases left between them. The CDR3 has 12 amino acids. Germline V gives CDR1 SGHRS, CDR2 YFSETQ.

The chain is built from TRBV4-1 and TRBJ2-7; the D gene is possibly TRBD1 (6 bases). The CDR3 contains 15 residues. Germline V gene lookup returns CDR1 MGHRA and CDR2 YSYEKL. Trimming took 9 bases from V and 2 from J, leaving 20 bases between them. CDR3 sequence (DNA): TGCGCCAGGCCTCTTTGCAGGACAGATCCCTACGAGCAGTACTTC. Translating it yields CARPLCRTDPYEQYF.

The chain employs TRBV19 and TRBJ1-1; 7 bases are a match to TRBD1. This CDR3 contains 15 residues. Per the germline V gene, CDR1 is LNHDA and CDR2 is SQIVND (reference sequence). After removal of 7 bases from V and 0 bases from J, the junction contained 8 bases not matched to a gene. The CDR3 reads CASTRDRRMNTEAFF. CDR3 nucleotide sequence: TGTGCCAGTACTAGGGACAGACGGATGAACACTGAAGCTTTCTTT.

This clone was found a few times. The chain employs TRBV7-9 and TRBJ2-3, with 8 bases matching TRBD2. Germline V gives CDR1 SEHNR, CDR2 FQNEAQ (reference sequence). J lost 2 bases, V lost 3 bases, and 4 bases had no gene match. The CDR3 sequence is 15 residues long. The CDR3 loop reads CASSFPAGDTDTQYF. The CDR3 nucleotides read TGTGCCAGCAGCTTCCCAGCGGGGGACACAGATACGCAGTATTTT.

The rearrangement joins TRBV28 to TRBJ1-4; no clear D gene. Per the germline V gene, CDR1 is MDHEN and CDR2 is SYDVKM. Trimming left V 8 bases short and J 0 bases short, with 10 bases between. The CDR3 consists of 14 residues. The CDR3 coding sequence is TGTGCCAGCGATGACGGGGCAACTAATGAAAAACTGTTTTTT. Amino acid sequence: CASDDGATNEKLFF.

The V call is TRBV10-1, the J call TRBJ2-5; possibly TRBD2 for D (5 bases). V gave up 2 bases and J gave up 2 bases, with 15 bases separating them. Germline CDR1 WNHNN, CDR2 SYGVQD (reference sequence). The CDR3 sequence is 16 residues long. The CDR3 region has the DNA TGCGCCAGCAGTGAGGGGCTAGCTATAGGGCAAGAGACCCAGTACTTC. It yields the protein CASSEGLAIGQETQYF.

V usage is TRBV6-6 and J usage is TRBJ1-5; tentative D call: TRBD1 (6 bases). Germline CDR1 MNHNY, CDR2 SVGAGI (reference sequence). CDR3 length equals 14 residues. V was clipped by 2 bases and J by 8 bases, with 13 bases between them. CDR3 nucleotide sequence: TGTGCCAGCAGTTACGACATGGGGGGCAAGCCCCAGCATTTT. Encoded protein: CASSYDMGGKPQHF.

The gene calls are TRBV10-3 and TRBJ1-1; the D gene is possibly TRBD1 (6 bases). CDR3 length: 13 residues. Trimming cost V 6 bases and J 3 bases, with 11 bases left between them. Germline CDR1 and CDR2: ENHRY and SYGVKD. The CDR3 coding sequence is TGTGCCATCAGGCGGGACACCCACACTGAAGCTTTCTTT. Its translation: CAIRRDTHTEAFF.

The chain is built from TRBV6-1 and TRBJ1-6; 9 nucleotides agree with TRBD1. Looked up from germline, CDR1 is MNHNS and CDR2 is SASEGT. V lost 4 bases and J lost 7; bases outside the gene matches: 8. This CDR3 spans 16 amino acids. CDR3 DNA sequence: TGTGCCAGCAGTGCCCGGACAGGGGACCTCAATTCACCCCTCCACTTT. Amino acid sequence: CASSARTGDLNSPLHF.

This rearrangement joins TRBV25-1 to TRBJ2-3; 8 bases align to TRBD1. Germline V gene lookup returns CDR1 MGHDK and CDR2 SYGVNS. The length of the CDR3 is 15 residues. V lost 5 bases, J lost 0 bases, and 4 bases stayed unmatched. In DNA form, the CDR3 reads TGTGCCAGCAGTCGGGACAGGTCTAGCACAGATACGCAGTATTTT. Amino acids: CASSRDRSSTDTQYF.

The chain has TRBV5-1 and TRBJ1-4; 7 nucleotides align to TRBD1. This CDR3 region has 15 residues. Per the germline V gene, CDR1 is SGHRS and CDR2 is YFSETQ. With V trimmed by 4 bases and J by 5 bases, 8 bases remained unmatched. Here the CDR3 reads CASSIGTAGNEKLFF. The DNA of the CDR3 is TGCGCCAGCAGCATAGGGACAGCGGGGAATGAAAAACTGTTTTTT.

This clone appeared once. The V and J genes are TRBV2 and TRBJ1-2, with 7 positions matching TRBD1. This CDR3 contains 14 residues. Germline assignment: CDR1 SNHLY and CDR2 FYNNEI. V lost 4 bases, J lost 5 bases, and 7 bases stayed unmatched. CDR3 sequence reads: CASSVEGARYGYTF. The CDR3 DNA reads TGTGCCAGCAGTGTAGAGGGGGCGCGATATGGCTACACCTTC.

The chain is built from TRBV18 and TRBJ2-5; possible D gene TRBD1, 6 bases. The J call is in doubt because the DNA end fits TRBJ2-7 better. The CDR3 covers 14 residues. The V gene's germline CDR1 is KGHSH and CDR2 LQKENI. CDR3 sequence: CASSPRGNTYEQYF. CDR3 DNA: TGTGCCAGCTCACCAAGGGGGAATACCTACGAGCAGTACTTC.

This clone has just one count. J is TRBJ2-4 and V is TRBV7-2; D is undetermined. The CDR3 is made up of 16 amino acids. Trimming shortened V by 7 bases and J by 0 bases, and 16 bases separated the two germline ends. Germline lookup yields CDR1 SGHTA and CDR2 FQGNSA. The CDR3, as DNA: TGTGCCAGCATAGTCGCCGTGGGTTTAGCCAAAAACATTCAGTACTTC. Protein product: CASIVAVGLAKNIQYF.

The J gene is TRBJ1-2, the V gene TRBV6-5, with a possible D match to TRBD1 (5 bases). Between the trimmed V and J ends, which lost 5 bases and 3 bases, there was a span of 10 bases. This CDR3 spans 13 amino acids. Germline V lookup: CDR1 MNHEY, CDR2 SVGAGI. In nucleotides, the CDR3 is TGTGCCAGCAGTAGGGGCGACGACTATGGCTACACCTTC. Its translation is CASSRGDDYGYTF.

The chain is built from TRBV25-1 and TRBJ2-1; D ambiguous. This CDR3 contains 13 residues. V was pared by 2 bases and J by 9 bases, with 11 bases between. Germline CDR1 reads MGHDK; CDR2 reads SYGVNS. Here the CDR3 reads CASSERPNGEQFF. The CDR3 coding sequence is TGTGCCAGCAGTGAAAGGCCGAACGGTGAGCAGTTCTTC.

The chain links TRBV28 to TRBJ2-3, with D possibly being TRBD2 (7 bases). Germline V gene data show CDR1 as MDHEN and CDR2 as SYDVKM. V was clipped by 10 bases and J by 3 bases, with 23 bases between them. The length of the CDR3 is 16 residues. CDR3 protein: CAIRKGGVTGTDTQYF. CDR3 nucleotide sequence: TGTGCCATCCGAAAGGGGGGGGTAACGGGGACAGATACGCAGTATTTT.

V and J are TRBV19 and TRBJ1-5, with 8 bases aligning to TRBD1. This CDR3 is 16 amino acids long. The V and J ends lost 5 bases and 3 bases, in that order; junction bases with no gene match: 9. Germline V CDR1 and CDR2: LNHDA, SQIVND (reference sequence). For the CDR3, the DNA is TGTGCCAGTAGTTCAGTACAGGGGGTGACCAATCAGCCCCAGCATTTT. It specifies CASSSVQGVTNQPQHF.

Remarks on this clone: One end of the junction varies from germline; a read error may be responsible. CDR3 sequence reads: CASSQDWSRGLGYAF. DNA of the CDR3: TGCGCCAGCAGCCAAGATTGGTCTAGGGGGCTAGGCTACGCCTTC. The chain employs TRBV4-1 and TRBJ1-2; TRBD1 aligns across 7 bases. Germline V gene sequence: CDR1 MGHRA, CDR2 YSYEKL. This CDR3 is 15 amino acids long.

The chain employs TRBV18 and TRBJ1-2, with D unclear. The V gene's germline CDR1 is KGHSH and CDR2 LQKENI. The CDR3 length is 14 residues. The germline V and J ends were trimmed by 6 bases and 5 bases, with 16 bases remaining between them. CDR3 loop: CASSRWAQEYGYTF. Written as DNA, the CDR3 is TGTGCCAGCTCTCGCTGGGCGCAAGAATATGGCTACACCTTC.